This T cell receptor beta chain was sequenced in a study of T cell clonotyping in hematopoietic cell transplantation. About this clone: The antigen is unknown.

Findings and caveats of the study: Few recipient clonotypes overlapped donors; over 97% were de novo at given depth. Cells were unsorted, so CD4 and CD8 contributions were not separated. After transplant, recipient diversity fell while pathologically expanded clonotypes grew through day 180.

The CDR3 is 13 amino acids. The V gene's germline CDR1 is GTSNPN and CDR2 SVGIG (reference sequence). V trimming: 7 bases; J trimming: 5 bases; junction bases outside the gene matches: 7. Here immunoSEQ multiplex PCR was the method, and the copy in TCRdb shows in-frame clones only, minus some. The sample contains approximately 11,000 clones, approximately 55% of which appear only once. This chain joins TRBV30 and TRBJ1-2; 10 bases are shared with TRBD1. This TCR was recovered from a female patient aged 50-60 years who had an allogeneic stem cell transplant from an unrelated donor, so the T cells may come from the graft donor. Some clones in this sample may be carry-over from other donors' samples. The sample was peripheral blood mononuclear cells, taken 100 days after allogeneic stem cell transplant. CDR3 coding DNA: TGTGCCTCACCCGGACAGGGGGGTTATGGCTACACCTTC. Its translation is CASPGQGGYGYTF.